This T cell receptor beta chain was captured in a study of shared clonotypes between healthy human individuals. At the level of the study: CD4 naive cells filled three plates per donor, CD4 memory three, CD8 naive two and CD8 memory one.

Worth noting for this clone: Other DNA variants within this sample encode the same CDR3.

The table came from immunoSEQ multiplex PCR; TCRdb's copy has only in-frame clones and leaves some out. The sample holds fewer than 2.5 million clones, approximately 94% seen once. Division of CD4+ cells produced a CD45RA+ naive subset and a CD45RA-negative memory subset. In germline, CDR1 is MNHEY, CDR2 SMNVEV (reference sequence). V was clipped by 2 bases and J by 6 bases, with 4 bases between them. The CDR3 length is 12 residues. The clonotype comes from a young man in good health. Some clones in this sample may be carry-over from other donors' samples. The sample was naive CD4+ T cells from PBMCs. Subset meaning: CD45RA+ positively selected. The chain combines TRBV27 with TRBJ2-2; D gene ambiguous. Here the CDR3 DNA reads TGTGCCAGCAGTTTACATGCCGGGGAGCTGTTTTTT. This codes for CASSLHAGELFF.